A single sample is the source of the 21 T cell receptor beta chains below, sequenced in a study of shared clonotypes between healthy human individuals. The assay was immunoSEQ multiplex PCR, and TCRdb's table has in-frame clones only and misses some. The repertoire includes 1.4 million to 1.5 million clones, around 97% of them detected once, and 0.95% to 1.5% sits in the top ten. Sequences were obtained from naive CD4+ T cells sorted from blood. Subset noted: CD45RA+ positively selected. The receptors derive from a man aged 30 to 39 in good health.

This chain connects TRBV11-1 to TRBJ2-5; TRBD1 might be the D (5 bases). This CDR3 comprises 14 residues. Between the trimmed V and J ends, which lost 3 bases and 5 bases, there was a span of 13 bases. Germline CDR1 SGHAT, CDR2 FQDESV (reference sequence). CDR3 residues: CASSFSDNGETQYF. CDR3 coding DNA: TGTGCCAGCAGCTTCTCGGACAACGGGGAGACCCAGTACTTC.

The V call is TRBV2, the J call TRBJ2-3; D unclear. The V and J ends lost 5 bases and 5 bases respectively, with 8 bases between them. CDR3 length: 12 residues. CDR1 SNHLY and CDR2 FYNNEI come from the germline V gene. The CDR3 reads CASSLFGDTQYF. Written as DNA, the CDR3 is TGTGCCAGCAGTCTCTTTGGAGATACGCAGTATTTT.

This chain links TRBV14 with TRBJ2-1, with no clear D. Germline values: CDR1 SGHDN, CDR2 FVKESK. Trimming took 9 bases from V and 6 from J, leaving 18 bases between them. The CDR3 contains 14 residues. This CDR3 reads CASSSAKFINEQFF. The CDR3 DNA reads TGTGCCAGTTCCTCAGCTAAGTTTATCAATGAGCAGTTCTTC.

The chain uses TRBV2 and TRBJ1-1; the D is unclear. The CDR3 contains 14 residues. Germline CDR1 is SNHLY and CDR2 is FYNNEI. V was trimmed by 6 bases and J by 1 base, leaving 12 bases between them. The CDR3 DNA follows: TGTGCCAGCAGCGACCTTAATAGGAACACTGAAGCTTTCTTT. Protein sequence: CASSDLNRNTEAFF.

This rearrangement joins TRBV4-2 to TRBJ2-5; 10 bases align to TRBD2. This CDR3 has 18 amino acids. The germline gives CDR1 LGHNA, CDR2 YNFKEQ. Trimming cost V 3 bases and J 1 base; bases outside gene matches: 11. The CDR3 protein is CASSHFPTTSGRQETQYF. CDR3 nucleotide sequence: TGTGCCAGCAGCCATTTCCCGACGACTAGCGGGCGCCAAGAGACCCAGTACTTC.

The V call is TRBV5-1, the J call TRBJ2-7, with 8 bases that match TRBD1. CDR1 is SGHRS and CDR2 is YFSETQ in the germline V gene. CDR3 length: 17 amino acids. J lost 1 base, V lost 0 bases, and 9 bases had no gene match. The CDR3 loop is CASSLALAGGTSYEQYF. CDR3 nucleotide sequence: TGCGCCAGCAGCTTGGCCTTGGCAGGGGGCACATCCTACGAGCAGTACTTC. Complete variable domain (other parts from reference TRBV5-1 and TRBJ2-7): KAGVTQTPRYLIKTRGQQVTLSCSPISGHRSVSWYQQTPGQGLQFLFEYFSETQRNKGNFPGRFSGRQFSNSRSEMNVSTLELGDSALYLCASSLALAGGTSYEQYFGPGTRLTVT.

The chain is built from TRBV11-2 and TRBJ2-4; D possibly matches TRBD1 or TRBD2 (5 bases each). V lost 5 bases, J lost 3 bases, and 17 bases lay in between. The CDR3 runs 16 residues. CDR1 and CDR2 (germline): SGHAT, FQNNGV. In nucleotides, the CDR3 is TGTGCCAGCAGCGACCTGGGACGGGAATTCAAAAACATTCAGTACTTC. Translating it yields CASSDLGREFKNIQYF.

The chain has TRBV18 and TRBJ2-7, with 9 nucleotides matching TRBD1. With 2 bases clipped from V and 2 bases from J, the junction kept 4 bases outside the gene matches. Looked up from germline, CDR1 is KGHSH and CDR2 is LQKENI. The CDR3 runs 15 residues. In DNA form, the CDR3 reads TGTGCCAGCTCACCAGGAGGGACAGGGCCCTACGAGCAGTACTTC. Its translation: CASSPGGTGPYEQYF.

The count of this clone is one. The CDR3 region has the DNA TGCGCCAGCAGCTTGGCCCCTAGCGGGGGGACCTACGAGCAGTACTTC. Its protein is CASSLAPSGGTYEQYF. The chain uses TRBV5-1 and TRBJ2-7; 11 nucleotides agree with TRBD2. The germline V gene encodes CDR1 SGHRS and CDR2 YFSETQ. Unmatched junction bases numbered 4, after V lost 0 bases and J lost 2 bases. The CDR3 has 16 residues.

CDR3 in DNA: TGTGCCAGCAGCTTGGGAGGGAGCGTAGATACGCAGTATTTT. It encodes CASSLGGSVDTQYF. This sequence joins TRBV5-4 and TRBJ2-3; a possible D gene is TRBD2 (5 bases). From germline, CDR1 is SGHNT and CDR2 YYREEE (reference sequence). Trimming removed 0 bases at V and 5 bases at J, with 10 bases between. The length of the CDR3 is 14 residues.

CDR3 loop: CASSYQEQRTDTQYF. The CDR3 coding sequence is TGTGCCAGCAGTTACCAAGAGCAGCGCACAGATACGCAGTATTTT. The chain combines TRBV28 with TRBJ2-3; D is undetermined. Germline CDR1 and CDR2: MDHEN and SYDVKM. The CDR3 spans 15 residues. The V gene lost 4 bases and the J gene lost 1 base, with 12 bases spanning the gap.

The genes are TRBV6-1 and TRBJ2-7; D remains ambiguous. Trimming removed 8 bases at V and 9 bases at J, with 17 bases between. This CDR3 spans 12 amino acids. Germline V gene sequence: CDR1 MNHNS, CDR2 SASEGT. The CDR3: CASSPPHRGQYF. The DNA of the CDR3 is TGTGCCAGCTCCCCGCCCCACCGAGGGCAGTACTTC.

The genes are TRBV14 and TRBJ2-3, with D possibly being TRBD1 (5 bases). CDR1 and CDR2 (germline): SGHDN, FVKESK. The CDR3 has 16 residues. V gave up 1 base and J gave up 2 bases, with 13 bases separating them. CDR3 coding DNA: TGTGCCAGCAGCCAAGGTATAGGGGCCTTCACAGATACGCAGTATTTT. Encoded protein: CASSQGIGAFTDTQYF.

The rearrangement links TRBV27 to TRBJ2-1; 7 nucleotides align to TRBD2. V was pared by 3 bases and J by 3 bases, with 8 bases of the junction left unmatched. The CDR3 runs to 16 residues. The V gene's germline CDR1 is MNHEY and CDR2 SMNVEV (reference sequence). As DNA, the CDR3 is TGTGCCAGCAGTTTTCAAGAGTCTAGCGGCTACAATGAGCAGTTCTTC. Its protein is CASSFQESSGYNEQFF.

The V call is TRBV11-2, the J call TRBJ2-3, with 8 bases that match TRBD1. Germline loops: CDR1 SGHAT, CDR2 FQNNGV. With 1 base clipped from V and 1 base from J, the junction kept 7 bases outside the gene matches. The CDR3 extends over 17 amino acids. The CDR3 region is CASSLVRTGYGTDTQYF. The CDR3 nucleotides are TGTGCCAGCAGCTTAGTGAGGACAGGGTACGGCACAGATACGCAGTATTTT.

V and J are TRBV30 and TRBJ2-1; possibly TRBD1 or TRBD2 for D (5 bases each). Germline loops: CDR1 GTSNPN, CDR2 SVGIG (reference sequence). The CDR3 totals 15 residues. V was shortened by 8 bases and J by 1 base, with 18 bases between the two germline ends. CDR3 bases: TGTGCCGCAAGTGCAGGGCGGGTTTCCTACAATGAGCAGTTCTTC. This sequence encodes CAASAGRVSYNEQFF.

The chain carries TRBV5-4 and TRBJ2-7; D is unclear. Looked up from germline, CDR1 is SGHNT and CDR2 is YYREEE (reference sequence). The CDR3 contains 14 residues. V was cut by 1 base and J by 2 bases, with 10 bases left in between. The CDR3 here is CASSLFGPAYEQYF. In nucleotides, the CDR3 is TGTGCCAGCAGCTTGTTTGGCCCGGCCTACGAGCAGTACTTC. Looking up the rest from reference TRBV5-4 and TRBJ2-7 gives the full variable domain: ETGVTQSPTHLIKTRGQQVTLRCSSQSGHNTVSWYQQALGQGPQFIFQYYREEENGRGNFPPRFSGLQFPNYSSELNVNALELDDSALYLCASSLFGPAYEQYFGPGTRLTVT.

The table lists this clone with a count of one. The V call is TRBV11-2, the J call TRBJ1-2, with 8 nucleotides matching TRBD1. The V segment lost 5 bases and the J segment 1 base; nucleotides outside the gene matches: 3. Germline V CDR1 and CDR2: SGHAT, FQNNGV. The CDR3 consists of 14 residues. The CDR3 DNA reads as TGTGCCAGCAGCCCGGGACAGGTTAACTATGGCTACACCTTC. This codes for CASSPGQVNYGYTF.

This clone was detected only once. V usage is TRBV9 and J usage is TRBJ2-1, with unresolved D. This CDR3 is 15 amino acids long. Trimming removed 4 bases at V and 4 bases at J, with 15 bases between. CDR1 and CDR2 (germline): SGDLS, YYNGEE. The chain's CDR3 is CASSPLMTAYNEQFF. The DNA of the CDR3 is TGTGCCAGCAGCCCACTCATGACGGCGTACAATGAGCAGTTCTTC.

The chain recombines TRBV9 with TRBJ1-1; 8 bases map to TRBD1. CDR1 and CDR2 from the germline V gene are SGDLS and YYNGEE. The CDR3 covers 17 residues. V was pared by 0 bases and J by 0 bases, with 7 bases of the junction left unmatched. The CDR3 DNA follows: TGTGCCAGCAGCGTAGGGCAGGGGGCACCAATGAACACTGAAGCTTTCTTT. Its translation is CASSVGQGAPMNTEAFF.

The rearrangement joins TRBV5-4 to TRBJ1-1; D is perhaps TRBD1 (6 bases). Germline CDR1 SGHNT, CDR2 YYREEE (reference sequence). V shed 4 bases and J shed 5 bases, with 15 bases lying between them. The CDR3 sequence is 14 residues long. As DNA, the CDR3 is TGTGCCAGCAGCGCGGAGGGGGGGAGAACTGAAGCTTTCTTT. This sequence encodes CASSAEGGRTEAFF.